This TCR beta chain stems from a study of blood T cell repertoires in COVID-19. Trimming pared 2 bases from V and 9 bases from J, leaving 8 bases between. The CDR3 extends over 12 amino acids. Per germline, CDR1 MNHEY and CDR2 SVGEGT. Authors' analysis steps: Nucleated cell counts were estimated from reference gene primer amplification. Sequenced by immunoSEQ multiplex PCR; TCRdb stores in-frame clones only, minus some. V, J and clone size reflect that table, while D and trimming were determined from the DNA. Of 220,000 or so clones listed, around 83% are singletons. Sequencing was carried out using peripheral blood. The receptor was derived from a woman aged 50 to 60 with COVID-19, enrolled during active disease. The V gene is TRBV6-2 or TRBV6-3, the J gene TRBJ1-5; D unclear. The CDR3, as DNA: TGTGCCAGCAGTTACGCACTCGGGCCCCAGCATTTT. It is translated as CASSYALGPQHF.